This is a list of T cell receptor beta chains from one sample in a study of cytomegalovirus exposure and HLA in healthy donors. Produced via immunoSEQ multiplex PCR; TCRdb's table is partial and in-frame only. Here the sample table reports about 99,000 clones. The specimen sequenced was PBMCs. These receptors all come from a man aged 40-49 years in good health and CMV-seronegative. Both conserved end residues are part of each CDR3. The order of the fields is V gene, D gene, J gene, CDR3 protein, CDR3 DNA. The D gene is left open where the match is weak.

>TRBV28|NA|TRBJ2-7
CASSQPGYEQYF
TGTGCCAGCAGCCAGCCGGGTTACGAGCAGTACTTC
>TRBV19|NA|TRBJ2-3
CASSIEVSLVTDTQYF
TGTGCCAGTAGTATCGAAGTAAGCCTGGTCACAGATACGCAGTATTTT
>TRBV5-4|TRBD1|TRBJ1-4
CASSSGQGVNEKLFF
TGTGCCAGCAGCTCGGGACAGGGTGTAAATGAAAAACTGTTTTTT
>TRBV6-1|NA|TRBJ2-7
CASSLSSQTYEQYF
TGTGCCAGCAGCTTATCCAGTCAGACCTACGAGCAGTACTTC
>TRBV7-2|TRBD1|TRBJ2-7
CASSPGGEQYF
TGTGCCAGCAGTCCAGGGGGCGAGCAGTACTTC
>TRBV5-4|TRBD1|TRBJ2-2
CASRGTGKTGELFF
TGTGCCAGCAGGGGGACAGGGAAGACCGGGGAGCTGTTTTTT
>TRBV10-2|TRBD1|TRBJ1-1
CASRAQGLGTEAFF
TGCGCCAGCAGAGCACAGGGGCTGGGCACTGAAGCTTTCTTT
>TRBV27|NA|TRBJ1-3
CASSLTAGNTIYF
TGTGCCAGCAGTTTAACAGCTGGAAACACCATATATTTT
>TRBV9|NA|TRBJ2-3
CASSVELKDWDTQYF
TGTGCCAGCAGCGTAGAGCTAAAAGATTGGGATACGCAGTATTTT
>TRBV19|NA|TRBJ1-5
CASTPRTHNQPQHF
TGTGCCAGTACCCCCCGGACTCATAATCAGCCCCAGCATTTT
>TRBV7-2|NA|TRBJ1-1
CASSLSNSYTEAFF
TGTGCCAGCAGCTTAAGCAACAGTTACACTGAAGCTTTCTTT
>TRBV11-2|NA|TRBJ2-3
CASSTRAADTQYF
TGTGCCAGCTCTACTAGGGCGGCGGATACGCAGTATTTT
>TRBV5-1|NA|TRBJ2-3
CASSPRLEADTQYF
TGCGCCAGCAGCCCGCGACTCGAGGCAGATACGCAGTATTTT
>TRBV5-4|TRBD2|TRBJ2-1
CASSPIAGGAYNEQFF
TGTGCCAGCAGCCCAATAGCGGGGGGGGCCTACAATGAGCAGTTCTTC
>TRBV2|NA|TRBJ2-4
CASSEQTGKNIQYF
TGTGCCAGCAGTGAACAGACTGGCAAAAACATTCAGTACTTC
>TRBV5-4|NA|TRBJ2-5
CASSLSQRRETQYF
TGTGCCAGCAGCTTGTCCCAGAGGCGAGAGACCCAGTACTTC
>TRBV27|NA|TRBJ2-2
CASSFYVGTGELFF
TGTGCCAGCAGTTTCTATGTTGGCACCGGGGAGCTGTTTTTT
>TRBV11-2|NA|TRBJ2-1
CASSLDGGPYNEQFF
TGTGCCAGCAGCTTAGACGGGGGGCCATACAATGAGCAGTTCTTC
>TRBV29-1|NA|TRBJ1-2
CSVEGLDYGYTF
TGCAGCGTTGAGGGCCTGGACTATGGCTACACCTTC
>TRBV27|TRBD1|TRBJ2-7
CASSSYWGSLTGTGGYEQYF
TGTGCCAGCAGTTCCTATTGGGGGAGCCTTACCGGGACAGGGGGCTACGAGCAGTACTTC
>TRBV5-1|NA|TRBJ1-2
CASSHGQRRSPDYGYTF
TGCGCCAGCAGCCACGGACAGCGAAGATCTCCAGACTATGGCTACACCTTC
>TRBV25-1|TRBD1|TRBJ1-2
CASSDSDRGQSYTF
TGTGCCAGCAGTGATAGTGACAGGGGGCAAAGCTACACCTTC
>TRBV7-9|TRBD2|TRBJ2-3
CASSFGTSGAGDTQYF
TGTGCCAGCAGCTTCGGGACTAGCGGGGCCGGAGATACGCAGTATTTT
>TRBV11-3|NA|TRBJ2-1
CASSLEAQGYNEQFF
TGTGCCAGCAGCTTAGAAGCGCAGGGGTACAATGAGCAGTTCTTC
>TRBV14|TRBD2|TRBJ2-7
CASSQAGSGRENYEQYF
TGTGCCAGCAGCCAAGCAGGGAGTGGGAGGGAAAACTACGAGCAGTACTTC
>TRBV27|TRBD1|TRBJ1-2
CASSSRTGDGYTF
TGTGCCAGCAGCTCAAGGACAGGGGATGGCTACACCTTC
>TRBV30|NA|TRBJ2-7
CAWSGGRGKPYEQYF
TGTGCCTGGAGTGGGGGTAGGGGAAAACCCTACGAGCAGTACTTC
>TRBV7-6|NA|TRBJ2-3
CASSYGQRTDTQYF
TGTGCCAGCAGCTACGGACAGCGCACAGATACGCAGTATTTT
>TRBV5-1|TRBD1|TRBJ1-2
CASSLDPGQGVAGYTF
TGCGCCAGCAGCTTGGATCCGGGACAGGGGGTAGCTGGCTACACCTTC